The 30 T cell receptor beta chains listed next were all sequenced from one sample in a study of human thymus T cells. The protocol was immunoSEQ multiplex PCR, while the TCRdb copy is restricted to in-frame clones and leaves out a portion. The table shows tens of thousands of clones, with just over 95% occurring only once. Resections obtained during corrective heart surgery supplied the thymus tissue. The sequenced sample was thymus tissue. All receptors derive from a boy in the first two years of life with a congenital heart defect but otherwise immunologically healthy.

The V and J genes are TRBV27 and TRBJ2-2, with 8 bases matching TRBD2. The CDR3 runs to 16 residues. CDR1 is MNHEY, CDR2 SMNVEV, per germline (reference sequence). J lost 5 bases, V lost 2 bases, and 7 bases had no gene match. Here the CDR3 reads CASSLRLAGRTGELFF. The CDR3 DNA follows: TGTGCCAGCAGTTTACGTCTAGCGGGCAGGACCGGGGAGCTGTTTTTT.

This chain links TRBV5-6 with TRBJ1-6; the match to TRBD1 covers 7 bases. The length of the CDR3 is 16 residues. Germline CDR1 and CDR2: SGHDT and YYEEEE. J lost 8 bases, V lost 4 bases, and 12 bases had no gene match. CDR3: CASSPFQGVMDSPLHF. In DNA form, the CDR3 reads TGTGCCAGCAGCCCCTTCCAGGGGGTAATGGATTCACCCCTCCACTTT.

The J gene is TRBJ1-2, the V gene TRBV9, with D possibly being TRBD1 (5 bases). This CDR3 contains 17 residues. Germline V CDR1 and CDR2: SGDLS, YYNGEE. Trimming removed 1 base at V and 4 bases at J, with 20 bases between. CDR3 nucleotides: TGTGCCAGCAGCGTAACCCCAAATCTCGGGGGACTCTATGGCTACACCTTC. Its protein product is CASSVTPNLGGLYGYTF. Based on the CDR3 plus reference TRBV9 and TRBJ1-2, the full variable domain is DSGVTQTPKHLITATGQRVTLRCSPRSGDLSVYWYQQSLDQGLQFLIQYYNGEERAKGNILERFSAQQFPDLHSELNLSSLELGDSALYFCASSVTPNLGGLYGYTFGSGTRLTVV.

The chain carries TRBV25-1 and TRBJ2-7, with no clear D. Germline V gene sequence: CDR1 MGHDK, CDR2 SYGVNS. The V gene lost 3 bases and the J gene lost 3 bases, with 12 bases spanning the gap. This CDR3 region has 14 residues. CDR3 bases: TGTGCCAGCAGTGATTGGGCCCCCGACTACGAGCAGTACTTC. Translating it yields CASSDWAPDYEQYF.

This chain uses TRBV7-9 with TRBJ2-5, with 12 bases fitting TRBD2. V lost 10 bases, J lost 5 bases, and 8 bases stayed unmatched. This CDR3 comprises 14 residues. CDR1 SEHNR and CDR2 FQNEAQ come from the germline V gene (reference sequence). The DNA of the CDR3 is TGTGCCATCGGACTAGCGGGACGGTGGGAGACCCAGTACTTC. Its translation is CAIGLAGRWETQYF.

J is TRBJ2-2 and V is TRBV20-1; D is uncertain. Germline V lookup: CDR1 DFQATT, CDR2 SNEGSKA (reference sequence). V was clipped by 3 bases and J by 7 bases, with 6 bases between them. The CDR3 covers 11 residues. The CDR3 sequence is CSASRVGELFF. CDR3 bases: TGCAGTGCTAGTCGAGTCGGGGAGCTGTTTTTT.

This chain uses TRBV5-6 with TRBJ2-7; TRBD1 matches at 10 bases. Trimming cost V 5 bases and J 5 bases; bases outside gene matches: 7. The germline V gene has CDR1 SGHDT and CDR2 YYEEEE. The CDR3 sequence is 14 residues long. The CDR3 DNA reads TGTGCCAGCAGACCGGGACAGGGGAGCAACGAGCAGTACTTC. Its protein product is CASRPGQGSNEQYF.

This clone was counted once. V is TRBV4-2 and J is TRBJ2-5, with D tentatively TRBD2 (5 bases). The germline CDR1 and CDR2 sequences are LGHNA and YNFKEQ. V shed 1 base and J shed 1 base, with 10 bases lying between them. This CDR3 is 15 amino acids long. CDR3 residues: CASSQVASPQETQYF. The DNA for the CDR3 is TGTGCCAGCAGCCAAGTAGCTAGCCCCCAAGAGACCCAGTACTTC.

V and J are TRBV14 and TRBJ1-4, with a weak D call TRBD1 (5 bases). V dropped 1 base and J dropped 8 bases, with 17 bases sitting between them. Germline V gene lookup returns CDR1 SGHDN and CDR2 FVKESK. CDR3 length equals 16 residues. The CDR3 is CASSQGSGTPGEKLFF. The CDR3 nucleotides are TGTGCCAGCAGCCAAGGTTCCGGGACCCCGGGGGAAAAACTGTTTTTT.

In nucleotides, the CDR3 is TGCGCCAGCAGCCAAGATTCTGGGACAGGGAACACTGAAGCTTTCTTT. This encodes CASSQDSGTGNTEAFF. J is TRBJ1-1 and V is TRBV4-3, with 8 positions matching TRBD1. Germline trimming cut 0 bases from V and 1 base from J; bases unmatched to any gene: 4. The germline V gene has CDR1 LGHNA and CDR2 YSLEER. The CDR3 is 16 residues long.

The V call is TRBV14, the J call TRBJ2-3; the match to TRBD1 covers 8 bases. CDR3 length equals 17 residues. With V trimmed by 4 bases and J by 0 bases, 9 bases remained unmatched. Germline V gene lookup returns CDR1 SGHDN and CDR2 FVKESK. The CDR3 protein is CASSLQGTGPSTDTQYF. As DNA, the CDR3 is TGTGCCAGCAGCCTGCAAGGGACAGGCCCTAGCACAGATACGCAGTATTTT.

This chain uses TRBV28 with TRBJ2-7; TRBD2 matches 7 bases. With 3 bases clipped from V and 4 bases from J, the junction kept 21 bases outside the gene matches. The CDR3 runs 19 residues. Per germline, CDR1 MDHEN and CDR2 SYDVKM. The chain's CDR3 is CASSFTTSEGRADVYEQYF. CDR3 bases: TGTGCCAGCAGTTTCACAACTAGCGAGGGGAGGGCCGACGTGTACGAGCAGTACTTC.

The rearrangement links TRBV27 to TRBJ2-3, with 12 bases matching TRBD1. The CDR3 extends over 20 amino acids. V gave up 4 bases and J gave up 1 base; unmatched junction bases: 15. Germline V lookup: CDR1 MNHEY, CDR2 SMNVEV (reference sequence). The chain's CDR3 is CASSSQVRDRGRFGTDTQYF. CDR3 DNA sequence: TGTGCCAGCAGTTCTCAGGTTCGGGACAGGGGGCGATTTGGCACAGATACGCAGTATTTT.

The chain carries TRBV6-6 and TRBJ1-5; 9 bases agree with TRBD1. Germline CDR1 reads MNHNY; CDR2 reads SVGAGI (reference sequence). CDR3 length: 16 amino acids. Trimming removed 5 bases from V and 4 bases from J; junction bases left unmatched: 9. The CDR3 reads CASSLKPGQGNQPQHF. Here the CDR3 DNA reads TGTGCCAGCAGTCTCAAACCGGGACAGGGTAATCAGCCCCAGCATTTT.

V and J are TRBV5-6 and TRBJ1-1; 7 bases agree with TRBD1. CDR3 length: 19 residues. The trim removed 2 bases at V and 1 base at J, leaving 17 bases unmatched. Germline CDR1 is SGHDT and CDR2 is YYEEEE. This chain's CDR3 is CASSFGQAQFVDKNTEAFF. The DNA of the CDR3 is TGTGCCAGCAGCTTTGGACAGGCACAGTTCGTGGATAAGAACACTGAAGCTTTCTTT. The variable domain in full, with the rest retrieved from reference TRBV5-6 and TRBJ1-1, is DAGVTQSPTHLIKTRGQQVTLRCSPKSGHDTVSWYQQALGQGPQFIFQYYEEEERQRGNFPDRFSGHQFPNYSSELNVNALLLGDSALYLCASSFGQAQFVDKNTEAFFGQGTRLTVV.

The V call is TRBV2, the J call TRBJ1-3, with TRBD1 matching 7 bases. V dropped 5 bases and J dropped 0; count of bases not matched to a gene: 16. CDR3 length: 19 residues. Germline V gene data show CDR1 as SNHLY and CDR2 as FYNNEI. CDR3 sequence reads: CASSSPGQTPESSGNTIYF. The CDR3 DNA sequence: TGTGCCAGCAGTTCCCCGGGACAGACTCCTGAGAGCTCTGGAAACACCATATATTTT.

On this clone: The sample contains more than one DNA sequence encoding this CDR3. The chain employs TRBV10-3 and TRBJ2-5; D remains unclear. Germline V gene lookup returns CDR1 ENHRY and CDR2 SYGVKD. The V gene lost 3 bases and the J gene lost 5 bases, with 10 bases spanning the gap. The CDR3 is made up of 13 amino acids. CDR3 in amino acids: CAISDGLWETQYF. In DNA form, the CDR3 reads TGTGCCATCAGTGACGGTCTGTGGGAGACCCAGTACTTC.

The chain employs TRBV11-1 and TRBJ2-7; D assignment may be TRBD1 or TRBD2 (5 bases each). The CDR3 loop spans 16 amino acids. The V gene's germline CDR1 is SGHAT and CDR2 FQDESV (reference sequence). Trimming took 2 bases from V and 6 from J, leaving 20 bases between them. CDR3 loop: CASSLHSGTPKIEQYF. The CDR3 DNA follows: TGTGCCAGCAGCTTACACTCCGGGACCCCAAAAATCGAGCAGTACTTC.

The genes are TRBV30 and TRBJ1-1, with TRBD1 matching over 8 bases. CDR1 GTSNPN and CDR2 SVGIG come from the germline V gene (reference sequence). The CDR3 contains 15 residues. V shed 0 bases, J shed 5 bases, and the junction held 8 bases outside the gene matches. The CDR3 reads CAWSVRRGLSTEAFF. In DNA, the CDR3 is TGTGCCTGGAGTGTCCGCAGGGGGCTGAGTACTGAAGCTTTCTTT.

This sequence joins TRBV7-9 and TRBJ2-3, with a tentative D call TRBD2 (5 bases). V lost 3 bases, J lost 1 base, and 8 bases lay in between. The CDR3 runs to 14 residues. Germline assignment: CDR1 SEHNR and CDR2 FQNEAQ (reference sequence). CDR3 sequence: CASSFSERTDTQYF. The CDR3 DNA reads as TGTGCCAGCAGCTTTAGCGAGCGCACAGATACGCAGTATTTT.

The chain joins TRBV4-3 to TRBJ2-7, with D possibly being TRBD1 (5 bases). CDR1 and CDR2 (germline): LGHNA, YSLEER. This CDR3 has 13 amino acids. Trimming shortened V by 2 bases and J by 1 base, and 6 bases separated the two germline ends. The DNA for the CDR3 is TGCGCCAGCAGCCAAAGGGGATCCTACGAGCAGTACTTC. Translation: CASSQRGSYEQYF.

The chain has TRBV5-1 and TRBJ2-3; 15 nucleotides match TRBD2. In germline, CDR1 is SGHRS, CDR2 YFSETQ. The CDR3 is 18 residues long. J gave up 4 bases and V 4 bases, and 10 bases lay outside the gene matches. The CDR3 nucleotides are TGCGCCAGCAGCCTAGGACTAGCGGGGGGGCGTGGGCCAGATACGCAGTATTTT. Protein sequence: CASSLGLAGGRGPDTQYF.

This sequence joins TRBV7-2 and TRBJ2-1, with 8 bases that match TRBD2. V shed 1 base, J shed 7 bases, and the junction held 6 bases outside the gene matches. Germline V CDR1 and CDR2: SGHTA, FQGNSA. The CDR3 extends over 15 amino acids. The CDR3 region is CASSLGWRGANEQFF. Here the CDR3 DNA reads TGTGCCAGCAGCTTAGGGTGGCGGGGGGCGAATGAGCAGTTCTTC.

The rearrangement links TRBV5-1 to TRBJ1-2, with unresolved D. The CDR3 has 14 amino acids. Germline CDR1 and CDR2: SGHRS and YFSETQ. V was clipped by 0 bases and J by 6 bases, with 12 bases between them. This CDR3 reads CASSLDAAEDGYTF. CDR3 DNA: TGCGCCAGCAGCTTGGACGCGGCGGAGGATGGCTACACCTTC.

The chain employs TRBV12-2 and TRBJ1-5. TRBV12-2 is recorded as a pseudogene. CDR3 length equals 16 residues. CDR3 nucleotides: TGTGCAAGTCGCTTAGCGCCAGAGTATAGCAATCAGCCCCAGCATTTT. Protein sequence: CASRLAPEYSNQPQHF.

V usage is TRBV28 and J usage is TRBJ2-5; no clear D. Germline V CDR1 and CDR2: MDHEN, SYDVKM. The CDR3 is 13 amino acids. V was pared by 4 bases and J by 5 bases, with 11 bases between. Here the CDR3 reads CASSSTNSETQYF. CDR3 in DNA: TGTGCCAGCAGTTCTACTAACTCGGAGACCCAGTACTTC.

The chain links TRBV19 to TRBJ2-5; unclear D gene. The germline gives CDR1 LNHDA, CDR2 SQIVND (reference sequence). V shed 2 bases and J shed 4 bases, with 2 bases lying between them. The CDR3 runs to 11 residues. The CDR3 region has the DNA TGTGCCAGTAGTATATCAGAGACCCAGTACTTC. Amino acid sequence: CASSISETQYF.

The genes are TRBV28 and TRBJ2-5; D is perhaps TRBD1 (6 bases). V lost 3 bases and J lost 1, with 9 bases in between. Germline V gene data show CDR1 as MDHEN and CDR2 as SYDVKM. The CDR3 loop spans 14 amino acids. The CDR3 nucleotides are TGTGCCAGCAGTTTCCGGACAGCCCAAGAGACCCAGTACTTC. Its protein is CASSFRTAQETQYF.

The chain employs TRBV28 and TRBJ2-2; either TRBD1 or TRBD2 may supply D (5 bases each). V shed 7 bases and J shed 6 bases, with 21 bases lying between them. The length of the CDR3 is 16 residues. The germline gives CDR1 MDHEN, CDR2 SYDVKM. CDR3 amino acids: CASTTRGRGCSGELFF. The DNA of the CDR3 is TGTGCCAGCACGACGAGGGGTCGGGGATGCTCCGGGGAGCTGTTTTTT.

This sequence joins TRBV27 and TRBJ1-5; 8 bases are a match to TRBD1. J lost 8 bases, V lost 4 bases, and 10 bases had no gene match. There are 15 residues in the CDR3. Per the germline V gene, CDR1 is MNHEY and CDR2 is SMNVEV (reference sequence). The CDR3 protein is CASSSAGGVLEPQHF. CDR3 bases: TGTGCCAGCAGTTCCGCAGGGGGCGTTCTAGAGCCCCAGCATTTT.